The text below deals with one TCR beta chain. The antigen is unknown. The treatment was: 19 received Ad26.COV2.S at low or high dose, single or two shots; roughly five received placebo; per-sample allocation not given. Repertoires come from day 63 after the first vaccine or placebo injection. This adult donor, from Boston, was 18-55 years old. The sample is drawn from a study of Ad26.COV2.S vaccination and SARS-CoV-2 variants. General study results and limits: Placebo recipients trailed vaccine recipients in spike-specific TCR breadth. Substantial response breadth was reportedly seen for spike-specific CD8+ and CD4+ T cells after vaccination.

Germline CDR1 SGHTA, CDR2 FQGNSA. The CDR3 runs 16 residues. Losses at the gene ends were 1 base for V and 7 bases for J; bases not matched to a gene: 8. TCRdb's table, derived via immunoSEQ multiplex PCR, lists solely in-frame clones and lacks some. The sample has about 480,000 clones; roughly 89% are singletons. The TCR was taken from a person aged 18-65 years who received the Ad26.COV2.S COVID-19 vaccine or a placebo. Source: peripheral blood, taken in a trial of Ad26.COV2.S vaccine versus placebo. V gene TRBV7-2 combines with J gene TRBJ1-2; 11 bases agree with TRBD1. The CDR3 DNA sequence: TGTGCCAGCAGCTTAGGCGGACAGGGGGCGCGGAGTGGCTACACCTTC. Translated, it gives CASSLGGQGARSGYTF. Filled out from reference TRBV7-2 and TRBJ1-2, the complete variable domain reads GAGVSQSPSNKVTEKGKDVELRCDPISGHTALYWYRQSLGQGLEFLIYFQGNSAPDKSGLPSDRFSAERTGGSVSTLTIQRTQQEDSAVYLCASSLGGQGARSGYTFGSGTRLTVV.